The clone carrying this TCR beta chain was found many times. The record originates from a study of spatial heterogeneity in lung cancer. On the study more broadly: More beta-chain than alpha-chain sequences were consistently detected.

This CDR3 has 13 amino acids. V gave up 11 bases and J gave up 4 bases, with 17 bases separating them. Germline-derived CDR1 and CDR2 are ENHRY and SYGVKD. Described time point: sample taken at primary tumor resection. Material for sequencing was whole RNA from tumor, nontumor lung or frozen PBMC, left unsorted. TCRdb itself ran the 5' RACE reads through MiXCR, one entry per CDR3 protein. This table has roughly 79,000 distinct CDR3 sequences, around 7.3% appearing once. This sample comprised PBMCs, obtained at surgery. The source of this sequence is a male donor with early-stage non-small cell lung cancer. The chain is built from TRBV10-3 and TRBJ1-2; D gene uncertain. The CDR3 spells CASYTPEAYGYTF. CDR3 DNA sequence: TGTGCCTCATACACCCCAGAGGCCTATGGCTACACCTTC.